Shown below are 28 T cell receptor beta chains from a single sample sequenced in a study of cytomegalovirus exposure and HLA in healthy donors. TCRdb's copy holds only in-frame clones and misses some; the assay was immunoSEQ multiplex PCR. This sample has 150,000 or so clones; 75% to 90% occur once, and the top ten carry approximately 20%. Sequencing used PBMCs. All receptors derive from a man between 18 and 35 years old in good health and CMV-seropositive.

The CDR3 sequence is CASSERDSQKLIQYF. In nucleotides, the CDR3 is TGTGCCAGCTCGGAGAGGGACAGCCAAAAACTGATTCAGTACTTC. The chain joins TRBV18 to TRBJ2-4, with 7 bases aligning to TRBD1. The germline V gene has CDR1 KGHSH and CDR2 LQKENI. This CDR3 has 15 amino acids. V trimming: 6 bases; J trimming: 10 bases; junction bases outside the gene matches: 15. The entire variable domain, with the rest obtained from reference TRBV18 and TRBJ2-4, is as follows: NAGVMQNPRHLVRRRGQEARLRCSPMKGHSHVYWYRQLPEEGLKFMVYLQKENIIDESGMPKERFSAEFPKEGPSILRIQQVVRGDSAAYFCASSERDSQKLIQYFGAGTRLSVL.

The V and J genes are TRBV5-1 and TRBJ1-4, with a possible D match to TRBD1 (6 bases). This CDR3 spans 14 amino acids. Germline V CDR1 and CDR2: SGHRS, YFSETQ. Trimming took 0 bases from V and 8 from J, leaving 11 bases between them. The CDR3 sequence: CASSLEGGEEKLFF. CDR3 bases: TGCGCCAGCAGCTTGGAAGGGGGAGAAGAAAAACTGTTTTTT. Supplemented by reference TRBV5-1 and TRBJ1-4, the full variable domain reads KAGVTQTPRYLIKTRGQQVTLSCSPISGHRSVSWYQQTPGQGLQFLFEYFSETQRNKGNFPGRFSGRQFSNSRSEMNVSTLELGDSALYLCASSLEGGEEKLFFGSGTQLSVL.

The chain links TRBV11-3 to TRBJ1-1, with D perhaps TRBD1 (6 bases). V was cut by 6 bases and J by 0 bases, with 8 bases left in between. Germline CDR1 SGHNT, CDR2 YENEEA. This CDR3 has 13 amino acids. CDR3 nucleotides: TGTGCCAGCAGTAGGGGGATGAACACTGAAGCTTTCTTT. It is translated as CASSRGMNTEAFF.

V and J are TRBV30 and TRBJ2-3; 12 bases are a match to TRBD2. There are 17 residues in the CDR3. Germline V CDR1 and CDR2: GTSNPN, SVGIG (reference sequence). The junction had 10 bases not matched to a gene; V was cut back by 2 bases and J by 4 bases. This CDR3 is CAWSPPPSGGAADTQYF. CDR3 sequence (DNA): TGTGCCTGGAGTCCCCCCCCTAGCGGGGGGGCCGCAGATACGCAGTATTTT.

This rearrangement joins TRBV7-9 to TRBJ2-7; tentatively, D is TRBD1 (6 bases). The V gene's germline CDR1 is SEHNR and CDR2 FQNEAQ (reference sequence). V lost 5 bases, J lost 0 bases, and 20 bases lay in between. The CDR3 is 17 residues long. CDR3 nucleotides: TGTGCCAGCAGCCGCACCGGGACACCGAAGACCTCCTACGAGCAGTACTTC. Protein sequence: CASSRTGTPKTSYEQYF.

The chain couples TRBV30 to TRBJ2-3; TRBD2 might be the D (7 bases). CDR3 length equals 15 residues. Per germline, CDR1 GTSNPN and CDR2 SVGIG (reference sequence). V was cut by 0 bases and J by 2 bases, with 12 bases left in between. The CDR3 here is CAWSVFGGHTDTQYF. DNA of the CDR3: TGTGCCTGGAGTGTATTCGGGGGGCACACAGATACGCAGTATTTT.

V is TRBV5-1 and J is TRBJ1-3; tentatively, D is TRBD1 (5 bases). With 4 bases removed from V and 0 bases from J, the gap between germline ends came to 14 bases. This CDR3 is 16 amino acids long. Looked up from germline, CDR1 is SGHRS and CDR2 is YFSETQ. The CDR3: CASSTGHYSSGNTIYF. The CDR3 DNA sequence: TGCGCCAGCAGCACCGGACACTATAGCTCTGGAAACACCATATATTTT.

This clone appeared a single time. The V call is TRBV27, the J call TRBJ2-7; 7 positions match TRBD1. CDR3 length: 15 amino acids. The germline CDR1 and CDR2 sequences are MNHEY and SMNVEV (reference sequence). V gave up 6 bases and J gave up 3 bases; unmatched junction bases: 11. The CDR3 bases are TGTGCCAGCAGCCCACAGGGGCTCGGGGTCTACGAGCAGTACTTC. This codes for CASSPQGLGVYEQYF.

This clone was seen more than once but under ten times. The J gene is TRBJ1-1, the V gene TRBV6-6; the match to TRBD1 covers 11 bases. The CDR3 runs to 15 residues. The trim removed 7 bases at V and 4 bases at J, leaving 8 bases unmatched. CDR1 and CDR2 from the germline V gene are MNHNY and SVGAGI (reference sequence). The CDR3 loop reads CASIHGQGAVTEAFF. CDR3 DNA: TGTGCCAGCATCCACGGACAGGGGGCTGTCACTGAAGCTTTCTTT.

The V and J genes are TRBV19 and TRBJ1-5; D is unresolved. V was clipped by 7 bases and J by 6 bases, with 13 bases between them. The CDR3 is 13 amino acids. Germline loops: CDR1 LNHDA, CDR2 SQIVND (reference sequence). Written as DNA, the CDR3 is TGTGCCAGTACCCCCCTGGGAGGTCAGCCCCAGCATTTT. It is translated as CASTPLGGQPQHF.

V is TRBV9 and J is TRBJ2-7, with D tentatively TRBD1 (5 bases). From germline, CDR1 is SGDLS and CDR2 YYNGEE. The length of the CDR3 is 14 residues. V was trimmed by 4 bases and J by 3 bases, leaving 14 bases between them. The chain's CDR3 is CASSPQTQGYEQYF. CDR3 nucleotides: TGTGCCAGCAGCCCCCAGACCCAGGGCTACGAGCAGTACTTC.

The chain is built from TRBV29-1 and TRBJ2-5; the match to TRBD1 covers 7 bases. Unmatched junction bases numbered 17, after V lost 3 bases and J lost 1 base. The V gene's germline CDR1 is SQVTM and CDR2 ANQGSEA. The CDR3 is 18 residues long. This CDR3 reads CSVDDPTGHVNLQETQYF. The DNA of the CDR3 is TGCAGCGTTGACGACCCGACAGGGCACGTCAATCTCCAAGAGACCCAGTACTTC.

J is TRBJ2-3 and V is TRBV10-1, with 11 nucleotides matching TRBD2. The CDR3 runs to 16 residues. Germline CDR1 reads WNHNN; CDR2 reads SYGVQD (reference sequence). V was clipped by 7 bases and J by 0 bases; unmatched bases: 6. CDR3 in DNA: TGCGCCAGCATCCTAACTAGCGGGAGTAGCACAGATACGCAGTATTTT. This gives the protein CASILTSGSSTDTQYF.

The V and J genes are TRBV5-4 and TRBJ2-7; D may be TRBD1 (5 bases). V was cut by 0 bases and J by 5 bases, with 9 bases left in between. The CDR3 runs to 13 residues. Germline lookup yields CDR1 SGHNT and CDR2 YYREEE (reference sequence). CDR3 residues: CASSLDRGNEQYF. As DNA, the CDR3 is TGTGCCAGCAGCTTGGATAGGGGCAACGAGCAGTACTTC.

This clone was observed a few times. V usage is TRBV30 and J usage is TRBJ1-2; D is possibly TRBD1 (5 bases). Deletions cut 0 bases from V and 5 bases from J, with 10 bases between. There are 13 residues in the CDR3. The germline V gene has CDR1 GTSNPN and CDR2 SVGIG (reference sequence). In DNA form, the CDR3 reads TGTGCCTGGAGTGTGCCCAGGGTGTATGGCTACACCTTC. Protein sequence: CAWSVPRVYGYTF.

The V and J genes are TRBV14 and TRBJ2-1; 11 bases fit TRBD2. Germline-derived CDR1 and CDR2 are SGHDN and FVKESK. The CDR3 has 15 residues. The V and J ends lost 5 bases and 6 bases, in that order; junction bases with no gene match: 6. For the CDR3, the DNA is TGTGCCAGCAGCTTTCTAGCGGGAGGCGTCAATGAGCAGTTCTTC. Protein sequence: CASSFLAGGVNEQFF.

The chain couples TRBV27 to TRBJ2-1; 8 bases align to TRBD2. This CDR3 is 17 amino acids long. Germline lookup yields CDR1 MNHEY and CDR2 SMNVEV (reference sequence). The junction had 15 bases not matched to a gene; V was cut back by 6 bases and J by 5 bases. The CDR3 protein is CASSREGSGTVDNEQFF. The CDR3, as DNA: TGTGCCAGCAGCCGAGAGGGTAGCGGGACCGTAGACAATGAGCAGTTCTTC.

CDR3 region: CASNVRGSTEAFF. The DNA for the CDR3 is TGTGCCAGTAATGTCAGGGGCAGCACTGAAGCTTTCTTT. The rearrangement links TRBV19 to TRBJ1-1; D perhaps matches TRBD1 (6 bases). The germline gives CDR1 LNHDA, CDR2 SQIVND (reference sequence). The ends were cut back, 7 bases at V and 4 bases at J, with 13 bases in the middle. CDR3 size: 13 residues.

The rearrangement links TRBV4-3 to TRBJ2-5, with 9 bases that match TRBD1. The CDR3 totals 15 residues. V lost 4 bases and J lost 3; bases outside the gene matches: 6. Looked up from germline, CDR1 is LGHNA and CDR2 is YSLEER. The CDR3 DNA is TGCGCCAGCAGCCGAGACAGGGGGTTGGAAGAGACCCAGTACTTC. Residues: CASSRDRGLEETQYF.

CDR3 in amino acids: CASIPGAGLAHNEQFF. CDR3 in DNA: TGTGCCAGCATTCCTGGGGCGGGACTAGCGCACAATGAGCAGTTCTTC. The chain carries TRBV27 and TRBJ2-1, with 10 bases lining up with TRBD2. Per the germline V gene, CDR1 is MNHEY and CDR2 is SMNVEV (reference sequence). The CDR3 covers 16 residues. V lost 7 bases to trimming and J lost 5 bases; unmatched junction nucleotides: 11.

This chain uses TRBV7-3 with TRBJ2-1; 14 positions match TRBD2. Germline CDR1 and CDR2: SGHTA and FQGTGA. The CDR3 is made up of 17 amino acids. V trimming: 5 bases; J trimming: 4 bases; junction bases outside the gene matches: 7. The CDR3 loop reads CASSPWTSGRSYNEQFF. The CDR3 coding sequence is TGTGCCAGCAGCCCGTGGACTAGCGGGAGGAGTTACAATGAGCAGTTCTTC.

The V and J genes are TRBV30 and TRBJ2-2, with D maybe TRBD1 (5 bases). V lost 8 bases and J lost 3, with 10 bases in between. The germline V gene encodes CDR1 GTSNPN and CDR2 SVGIG (reference sequence). This CDR3 spans 12 amino acids. The CDR3 nucleotides are TGTGCCGGTAGACAGTACACCGGGGAGCTGTTTTTT. Translation gives CAGRQYTGELFF.

J is TRBJ1-4 and V is TRBV16; D is unresolved. Germline loops: CDR1 KGHSY, CDR2 FQNENV. CDR3 length: 15 amino acids. V lost 6 bases and J lost 0, with 11 bases in between. CDR3 protein: CASSPTETTNEKLFF. CDR3 coding DNA: TGTGCCAGCAGTCCGACGGAGACAACTAATGAAAAACTGTTTTTT.

In its sample, this clone was seen once. The genes are TRBV6-5 and TRBJ1-3; D is uncertain. This CDR3 region has 14 residues. Germline V CDR1 and CDR2: MNHEY, SVGAGI. V was pared by 6 bases and J by 2 bases, with 11 bases between. This CDR3 reads CASRPVGTGNTIYF. CDR3 DNA sequence: TGTGCCAGCAGACCGGTTGGTACTGGAAACACCATATATTTT.

The chain is built from TRBV30 and TRBJ2-7, with 10 bases fitting TRBD1. This CDR3 region has 14 residues. V lost 3 bases, J lost 4 bases, and 6 bases stayed unmatched. Germline V gives CDR1 GTSNPN, CDR2 SVGIG (reference sequence). The CDR3 loop reads CAWSFSGQGYEQYF. CDR3 DNA: TGTGCCTGGAGCTTCTCGGGACAGGGGTACGAGCAGTACTTC.

This clone has a count of ten or more. The CDR3 DNA reads as TGTGCCAGCAGCTTCGACGGGACTGGGGAGGCGGCTTTCTTT. Translation: CASSFDGTGEAAFF. The J gene is TRBJ1-1, the V gene TRBV7-2; TRBD1 might be the D (5 bases). Per germline, CDR1 SGHTA and CDR2 FQGNSA. Trimming stripped 3 bases from V and 11 bases from J, with 19 bases between. The CDR3 runs to 14 residues.

This chain uses TRBV4-1 with TRBJ2-7; TRBD1 might be the D (6 bases). The CDR3 runs 15 residues. The V gene's germline CDR1 is MGHRA and CDR2 YSYEKL. V was shortened by 1 base and J by 3 bases, with 13 bases between the two germline ends. In DNA, the CDR3 is TGCGCCAGCAGCCAAGGGGTACAGGGTGTCTACGAGCAGTACTTC. As protein: CASSQGVQGVYEQYF.

V is TRBV29-1 and J is TRBJ2-3; D ambiguous. The germline V gene encodes CDR1 SQVTM and CDR2 ANQGSEA. With 3 bases removed from V and 4 bases from J, the gap between germline ends came to 17 bases. The CDR3 has 15 residues. The DNA for the CDR3 is TGCAGCGTTGATGGGTGGGCCCATAGGTCAGATACGCAGTATTTT. Its translation is CSVDGWAHRSDTQYF.